The 22 T cell receptor beta chains given below trace back to one sample, sequenced in a study of Graves' ophthalmopathy and Graves' hyperthyroidism. Using RNA transcripts, the TCR beta CDR3 regions were amplified. First-round RT-PCR employed HTBI primers, with a second-round multiplex PCR after it. TCRdb used MiXCR to reprocess the multiplex PCR reads, holding one entry per CDR3 protein. The sample shows 200,000 to 250,000 distinct CDR3 sequences, roughly 21% of them seen only once. Sequences were obtained from peripheral blood. The receptors come from a woman between 45 and 65 years old with Graves' ophthalmopathy.

This clonotype was observed at least ten times. The chain joins TRBV4-1 to TRBJ2-5; D gene uncertain. The CDR3 is 14 residues long. V gave up 4 bases and J gave up 3 bases, with 12 bases separating them. CDR1 is MGHRA, CDR2 YSYEKL, per germline. Written as DNA, the CDR3 is TGCGCCAGCAGCCGGGGATCGCGCAAAGAGACCCAGTACTTC. This encodes CASSRGSRKETQYF.

This clonotype was counted between two and nine times. An end of the junction does not agree with germline; a read error may underlie this. The chain joins TRBV28 to TRBJ1-2; possible D gene TRBD1, 5 bases. The germline CDR1 and CDR2 sequences are MDHEN and SYDVKM. The CDR3 totals 16 residues. In DNA form, the CDR3 reads TGTGCCAGCAGTTTAAGGGGTGGCCTAACCATCTATGGCTACAACTTC. Translating it yields CASSLRGGLTIYGYNF.

This chain joins TRBV19 and TRBJ2-7; the D gene is possibly TRBD1 (6 bases). Trimming left V 4 bases short and J 2 bases short, with 12 bases between. Germline V lookup: CDR1 LNHDA, CDR2 SQIVND (reference sequence). This CDR3 is built from 14 residues. In DNA, the CDR3 is TGTGCCAGTAGTACAACAGGGTCCACCTACGAGCAGTACTTC. It encodes CASSTTGSTYEQYF.

This clonotype showed up many times. The V call is TRBV19, the J call TRBJ1-2; D is unclear. The CDR3 is made up of 14 amino acids. V gave up 3 bases and J gave up 3 bases, with 11 bases separating them. Germline V gives CDR1 LNHDA, CDR2 SQIVND (reference sequence). CDR3 region: CASSIGGGDYGYTF. DNA for the CDR3: TGTGCCAGTAGTATCGGAGGCGGCGACTATGGCTACACCTTC. Using reference TRBV19 and TRBJ1-2 for the parts outside the CDR3, the full variable domain is DGGITQSPKYLFRKEGQNVTLSCEQNLNHDAMYWYRQDPGQGLRLIYYSQIVNDFQKGDIAEGYSVSREKKESFPLTVTSAQKNPTAFYLCASSIGGGDYGYTFGSGTRLTVV.

This chain uses TRBV28 with TRBJ2-7; D could derive from TRBD1 or TRBD2 (5 bases each). The ends were cut back, 6 bases at V and 5 bases at J, with 20 bases in the middle. Germline loops: CDR1 MDHEN, CDR2 SYDVKM. This CDR3 has 15 amino acids. The CDR3 spells CASSPGTAMVHEQYF. The DNA for the CDR3 is TGTGCCAGCAGCCCCGGGACGGCGATGGTCCACGAGCAGTACTTC.

The chain couples TRBV2 to TRBJ2-7, with TRBD2 matching 11 bases. J was trimmed by 5 bases and V by 7 bases; bases with no gene match: 10. This CDR3 is 15 amino acids long. Germline V CDR1 and CDR2: SNHLY, FYNNEI. Written as DNA, the CDR3 is TGTGCCAGCATGTTGACTAGCGGGATGTTTGACGAGCAGTACTTC. This sequence encodes CASMLTSGMFDEQYF.

As to this clonotype: One end of the junction does not line up with germline, which may come from a read error. The J gene is TRBJ2-5, the V gene TRBV6-1; possible D gene TRBD2, 6 bases. CDR3 length: 14 amino acids. Per the germline V gene, CDR1 is MNHNS and CDR2 is SASEGT. In nucleotides, the CDR3 is TGTGCCAGCAGCGACGGACTAAATGCCGAGACTCAGTACTTC. This translates into CASSDGLNAETQYF.

CDR3 residues: CASSPATEFPTGELFF. In nucleotides, the CDR3 is TGTGCCAGCTCACCAGCCACGGAGTTCCCCACCGGGGAGCTGTTTTTT. The V gene is TRBV18, the J gene TRBJ2-2, with D unclear. The CDR3 is 16 residues long. Germline V lookup: CDR1 KGHSH, CDR2 LQKENI. V was pared by 2 bases and J by 4 bases, with 14 bases between. The full variable domain, rest sourced from reference TRBV18 and TRBJ2-2, is NAGVMQNPRHLVRRRGQEARLRCSPMKGHSHVYWYRQLPEEGLKFMVYLQKENIIDESGMPKERFSAEFPKEGPSILRIQQVVRGDSAAYFCASSPATEFPTGELFFGEGSRLTVL.

This clonotype was found many times. The J gene is TRBJ2-5, the V gene TRBV12-3 or TRBV12-4, with a possible D match to TRBD2 (8 bases). Between the trimmed V and J ends, which lost 5 bases and 2 bases, there was a span of 24 bases. This CDR3 region has 18 residues. The CDR3 coding sequence is TGTGCCAGCAGTAAGACAGGGCGGGGAGCGGGAGTTCAAGAGACCCAGTACTTC. The encoded protein is CASSKTGRGAGVQETQYF.

This clonotype showed up many times. This chain uses TRBV20-1 with TRBJ2-7; D is unclear. The CDR3 length is 14 residues. Looked up from germline, CDR1 is DFQATT and CDR2 is SNEGSKA (reference sequence). Trimming removed 2 bases at V and 3 bases at J, with 14 bases between. As DNA, the CDR3 is TGCAGTGCTAGACCCTGGCGGTCATACTACGAGCAGTACTTC. Amino acids: CSARPWRSYYEQYF.

V gene TRBV5-1 combines with J gene TRBJ1-6; D remains ambiguous. CDR3 length: 15 amino acids. Germline assignment: CDR1 SGHRS and CDR2 YFSETQ. Trimming pared 4 bases from V and 7 bases from J, leaving 15 bases between. CDR3 in amino acids: CASSPTSIPNSPLHF. CDR3 DNA: TGCGCCAGCAGCCCTACCAGCATCCCCAATTCACCCCTCCACTTT. The variable domain in full, completed from reference TRBV5-1 and TRBJ1-6, reads KAGVTQTPRYLIKTRGQQVTLSCSPISGHRSVSWYQQTPGQGLQFLFEYFSETQRNKGNFPGRFSGRQFSNSRSEMNVSTLELGDSALYLCASSPTSIPNSPLHFGNGTRLTVT.

This clonotype was seen at least ten times. The chain combines TRBV29-1 with TRBJ1-5, with TRBD1 matching over 7 bases. Germline V CDR1 and CDR2: SQVTM, ANQGSEA. The CDR3 length is 13 residues. J was trimmed by 6 bases and V by 5 bases; bases with no gene match: 7. CDR3 sequence reads: CSVRTGLGQPQHF. The CDR3 region has the DNA TGCAGCGTTAGGACAGGATTAGGTCAGCCCCAGCATTTT.

This clonotype was seen repeatedly, ten times or more. The genes are TRBV20-1 and TRBJ2-1; 12 nucleotides line up with TRBD2. The V and J ends lost 0 bases and 12 bases, in that order; junction bases with no gene match: 12. The CDR3 sequence is 16 residues long. Germline values: CDR1 DFQATT, CDR2 SNEGSKA (reference sequence). CDR3 loop: CSARDSRLAGDRGQFF. The CDR3 nucleotides are TGCAGTGCTAGAGACTCTCGACTAGCGGGAGATCGCGGGCAGTTCTTC.

This clonotype came up many times. The genes are TRBV28 and TRBJ2-7; unclear D gene. Germline V lookup: CDR1 MDHEN, CDR2 SYDVKM. The CDR3 has 14 residues. The ends were cut back, 8 bases at V and 3 bases at J, with 17 bases in the middle. The CDR3 reads CASGASGYDYEQYF. The CDR3 nucleotides are TGTGCCAGCGGTGCTAGTGGTTATGACTACGAGCAGTACTTC.

This clonotype was counted many times. In this CDR3 the conserved last residue, phenylalanine or tryptophan, is missing, so a read error is likely. The chain couples TRBV7-2 to TRBJ2-7; D unclear. CDR3 length: 13 residues. The V end lost 2 bases, the J end lost 7 bases, and 12 bases lay between the germline ends. Germline-derived CDR1 and CDR2 are SGHTA and FQGNSA. The CDR3 DNA reads TGTGCCAGCAGCTTATTTGCTAGGGTGGAGCAGTACCTC. Its translation: CASSLFARVEQYL.

For the CDR3, the DNA is TGTGCCAGCAGTGAGATCAGCGGGAGTTCCGGGGAGCTGTTTTTT. Its translation is CASSEISGSSGELFF. The J gene is TRBJ2-2, the V gene TRBV2, with 8 nucleotides matching TRBD2. CDR3 length equals 15 residues. Trimming removed 3 bases from V and 6 bases from J; junction bases left unmatched: 6. Germline V gives CDR1 SNHLY, CDR2 FYNNEI.

The J gene is TRBJ2-7, the V gene TRBV12-3 or TRBV12-4; no clear D gene. Trimming took 2 bases from V and 0 from J, leaving 8 bases between them. The CDR3 is 14 amino acids. Here the CDR3 DNA reads TGTGCCAGCAGTTTAAAAGGGAACTCCTACGAGCAGTACTTC. Amino acid sequence: CASSLKGNSYEQYF.

This clonotype was seen at least ten times. The V call is TRBV6-5, the J call TRBJ1-1; D unresolved. The length of the CDR3 is 15 residues. V lost 8 bases and J lost 1, with 17 bases in between. Germline CDR1 and CDR2: MNHEY and SVGAGI. CDR3 amino acids: CASWARTPQNTEAFF. CDR3 sequence (DNA): TGTGCCAGCTGGGCCAGGACCCCACAGAACACTGAAGCTTTCTTT.

This clonotype was counted at least ten times. The V call is TRBV29-1, the J call TRBJ2-7; D possibly uses TRBD1 or TRBD2 (5 bases each). The CDR3 contains 13 residues. V was shortened by 6 bases and J by 5 bases, with 17 bases between the two germline ends. CDR1 is SQVTM and CDR2 is ANQGSEA in the germline V gene. CDR3 sequence: CSVSGTVGNEQYF. CDR3 DNA sequence: TGCAGCGTCTCCGGGACGGTAGGGAACGAGCAGTACTTC.

This clonotype came up many times. This sequence joins TRBV20-1 and TRBJ2-2; 8 bases are shared with TRBD1. Germline V gives CDR1 DFQATT, CDR2 SNEGSKA (reference sequence). The CDR3 is 14 residues long. J was trimmed by 5 bases and V by 3 bases; bases with no gene match: 5. The CDR3 region has the DNA TGCAGTGCTAGCCAGGGGGCGCGGACCGGGGAGCTGTTTTTT. Amino acids: CSASQGARTGELFF.

This clonotype was counted ten times or more. This chain links TRBV11-2 with TRBJ1-5, with D perhaps TRBD1 (6 bases). The CDR3 extends over 15 amino acids. V was cut by 0 bases and J by 4 bases, with 10 bases left in between. Germline V gives CDR1 SGHAT, CDR2 FQNNGV. Here the CDR3 DNA reads TGTGCCAGCAGCTTAGACGGCAGGGGAAATCAGCCCCAGCATTTT. Translated, it gives CASSLDGRGNQPQHF.

Of note for this clonotype: Possible read error: a much larger clone is one base away. The V call is TRBV5-1, the J call TRBJ2-5; TRBD2 aligns across 7 bases. Per germline, CDR1 SGHRS and CDR2 YFSETQ. V shed 6 bases, J shed 5 bases, and the junction held 7 bases outside the gene matches. The CDR3 is 13 residues long. Here the CDR3 DNA reads TGCGCCAGCAACAGCGGGACTATGGAGACCCAGTACTTC. This sequence encodes CASNSGTMETQYF.